These T cell receptor beta chains were read from a single sample in a study of cytomegalovirus exposure and HLA in healthy donors. Data came from immunoSEQ multiplex PCR; TCRdb stores just in-frame clones and leaves some out. Found here are around 120,000 clones, roughly three quarters of them singletons; the top ten hold approximately 1.7%. Sequencing was carried out using PBMCs. These TCRs come from a woman aged 40 to 49 in good health and CMV-seronegative. Each CDR3 is given with its conserved first and last residue. D genes are given only for firm matches. Not all rows give a size; the values are once, few, many and, for expanded clones, a class.

D gene,J gene,V gene,clone size,CDR3 DNA,CDR3 protein
TRBD1,TRBJ1-1,TRBV7-8,NA,TGTGCCAGCAGCCCGGACAGGGGGCGCGAATGGAACACTGAAGCTTTCTTT,CASSPDRGREWNTEAFF
TRBD1,TRBJ2-4,TRBV30,NA,TGTGCCTGGAGTGTAGAGACAGGGGCGGCAAAAAACATTCAGTACTTC,CAWSVETGAAKNIQYF
NA,TRBJ2-1,TRBV15,NA,TGTGCCACCAGCAGAGATGTAGGGGGTTTGGCTAGCGGTTACAATGAGCAGTTCTTC,CATSRDVGGLASGYNEQFF
TRBD1,TRBJ1-4,TRBV19,few,TGTGCCAGTAGTACCGGGACAGGGGCCGAAAAACTGTTTTTT,CASSTGTGAEKLFF
NA,TRBJ2-1,TRBV29-1,few,TGCAGCGTTGAAGAGGGGCAGGTTTCCTACAATGAGCAGTTCTTC,CSVEEGQVSYNEQFF
NA,TRBJ1-2,TRBV15,NA,TGTGCCACCAGCAGAGAGACAGCCTTCTATGGCTACACCTTC,CATSRETAFYGYTF
TRBD1,TRBJ1-2,TRBV6-5,NA,TGTGCCAGCAGTTCCCCACTGACAGGGGGCTTGGGGTACACCTTC,CASSSPLTGGLGYTF
NA,TRBJ1-1,TRBV15,NA,TGTGCCACCAGCAGGGACCGAGGGGGGAGGGCTGAAGCTTTCTTT,CATSRDRGGRAEAFF
TRBD1,TRBJ2-5,TRBV5-6,NA,TGTGCCAGCAGCAGGGACAGGGGGGGGCCAGAGACCCAGTACTTC,CASSRDRGGPETQYF
TRBD1,TRBJ2-7,TRBV5-1,NA,TGCGCCAGCAGCTTCGCCGGGACAGGACACTCCGAGCAGTACTTC,CASSFAGTGHSEQYF
TRBD1,TRBJ2-7,TRBV11-2,NA,TGTGCCAGCAGCACCCGTCTTCGACAGGGGGCCCCCTACGAGCAGTACTTC,CASSTRLRQGAPYEQYF
TRBD1,TRBJ2-7,TRBV28,NA,TGTGCCAGCAGCTACGACAGGGGAAGTCTAAGGACCTACGAGCAGTACTTC,CASSYDRGSLRTYEQYF
TRBD1,TRBJ1-4,TRBV5-1,NA,TGCGCCAGCAGCTTGGGGATTACGGACAGGGGAGGAGGAGAAAAACTGTTTTTT,CASSLGITDRGGGEKLFF
NA,TRBJ2-7,TRBV10-3,NA,TGTGCCACAACCTCTGGACAGTTTTTCGACTACGAGCAGTACTTC,CATTSGQFFDYEQYF
TRBD1,TRBJ2-2,TRBV19,NA,TGTGCCAGTAGGGTGGACAGGGGAGACACCGGGGAGCTGTTTTTT,CASRVDRGDTGELFF
TRBD2,TRBJ2-2,TRBV6-6,NA,TGTGCCAGGGCTAGCGGGAGTTGTGGCGGGGAGCTGTTTTTT,CARASGSCGGELFF
NA,TRBJ1-6,TRBV11-2,few,TGTGCCAGCAGCTTTGGGCAGCATAATTCACCCCTCCACTTT,CASSFGQHNSPLHF
NA,TRBJ1-4,TRBV6-1,NA,TGTGCCAGCAGCCCAATTGACTTCAGGGGCAAACTGTTTTTT,CASSPIDFRGKLFF
TRBD1,TRBJ2-2,TRBV6-4,NA,TGTGCCAGCAGTGAATTCCAGGGGGCCGGGGAGCTGTTTTTT,CASSEFQGAGELFF
NA,TRBJ1-1,TRBV5-1,NA,TGCGCCAGCAGCTTGGATGCGGGGGATTTAGGAACTTTCTTT,CASSLDAGDLGTFF
NA,TRBJ1-3,TRBV10-2,NA,TGCGCCAGCAGTTTTCCAGGCCTCTCTGGAAACACCATATATTTT,CASSFPGLSGNTIYF
TRBD1,TRBJ2-7,TRBV27,NA,TGTGCCAGCAGTTGGCAGGGGGAAGGCGAGCAGTACTTC,CASSWQGEGEQYF
TRBD2,TRBJ2-7,TRBV7-9,NA,TGTGCCAGCAGCTGGGGGACAGGGGGACTAGCGGGAGCGGGCGAGCAGTACTTC,CASSWGTGGLAGAGEQYF
NA,TRBJ2-3,TRBV30,few,TGTGCCTGGGGCAGGGGGGTTAACACAGATACGCAGTATTTT,CAWGRGVNTDTQYF
NA,TRBJ2-7,TRBV20-1,NA,TGCAGTGCTAGAGCCGGTTACGAGCAGTACTTC,CSARAGYEQYF
NA,TRBJ2-5,TRBV2,NA,TGTGCCAGCAGCCGCACACGAACCCAAGAGACCCAGTACTTC,CASSRTRTQETQYF
NA,TRBJ2-1,TRBV6-5,once,TGTGCCAGCCAATTGGGCCGGACTTCCTACAATGAGCAGTTCTTC,CASQLGRTSYNEQFF
NA,TRBJ1-1,TRBV19,NA,TGTGCCAGTAGTATATGGCTTGAAGCTTTCTTT,CASSIWLEAFF
TRBD1,TRBJ2-3,TRBV7-3,NA,TGTGCCAGCAGCTCACAGGGGGCGGGAAACACAGATACGCAGTATTTT,CASSSQGAGNTDTQYF
NA,TRBJ2-1,TRBV2,once,TGTGCCAGCAATAAATGGGGGGACAATGAGCAGTTCTTC,CASNKWGDNEQFF